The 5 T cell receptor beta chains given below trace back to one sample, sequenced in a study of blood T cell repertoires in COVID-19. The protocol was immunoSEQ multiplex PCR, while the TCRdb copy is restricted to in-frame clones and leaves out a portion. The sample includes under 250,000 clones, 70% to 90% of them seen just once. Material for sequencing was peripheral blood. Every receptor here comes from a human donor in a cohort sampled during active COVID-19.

In DNA form, the CDR3 reads TGCAGCTACCGGGCGGCGGGTAGCCCCGTGGAGACCCAGTACTTC. This encodes CSYRAAGSPVETQYF. V usage is TRBV29-1 and J usage is TRBJ2-5; maybe TRBD2 (5 bases). The CDR3 is 15 amino acids. Trimming removed 8 bases at V and 5 bases at J, with 24 bases between. Per germline, CDR1 SQVTM and CDR2 ANQGSEA.

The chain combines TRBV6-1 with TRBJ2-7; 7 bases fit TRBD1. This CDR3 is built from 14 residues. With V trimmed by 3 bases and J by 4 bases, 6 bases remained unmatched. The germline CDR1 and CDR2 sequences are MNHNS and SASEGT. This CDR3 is CASSDSGTDYEQYF. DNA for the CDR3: TGTGCCAGCAGTGATTCCGGGACAGATTACGAGCAGTACTTC.

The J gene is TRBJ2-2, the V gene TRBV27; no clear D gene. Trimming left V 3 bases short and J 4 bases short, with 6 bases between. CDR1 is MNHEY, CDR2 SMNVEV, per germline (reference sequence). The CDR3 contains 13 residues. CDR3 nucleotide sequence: TGTGCCAGCAGTTTTAGAACCACCGGGGAGCTGTTTTTT. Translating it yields CASSFRTTGELFF.

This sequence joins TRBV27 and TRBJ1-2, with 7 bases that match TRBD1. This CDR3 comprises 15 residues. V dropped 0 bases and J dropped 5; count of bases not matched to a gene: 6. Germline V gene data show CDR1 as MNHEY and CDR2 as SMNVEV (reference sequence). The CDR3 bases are TGTGCCAGCAGTTTATCATACGGGGACAGATATGGCTACACCTTC. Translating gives CASSLSYGDRYGYTF.

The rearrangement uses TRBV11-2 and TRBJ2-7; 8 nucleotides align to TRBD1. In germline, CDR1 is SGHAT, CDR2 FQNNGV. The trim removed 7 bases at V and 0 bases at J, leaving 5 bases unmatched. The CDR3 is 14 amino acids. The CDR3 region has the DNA TGTGCCAGCAAGCAGGGGGCTAGCTCCTACGAGCAGTACTTC. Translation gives CASKQGASSYEQYF.